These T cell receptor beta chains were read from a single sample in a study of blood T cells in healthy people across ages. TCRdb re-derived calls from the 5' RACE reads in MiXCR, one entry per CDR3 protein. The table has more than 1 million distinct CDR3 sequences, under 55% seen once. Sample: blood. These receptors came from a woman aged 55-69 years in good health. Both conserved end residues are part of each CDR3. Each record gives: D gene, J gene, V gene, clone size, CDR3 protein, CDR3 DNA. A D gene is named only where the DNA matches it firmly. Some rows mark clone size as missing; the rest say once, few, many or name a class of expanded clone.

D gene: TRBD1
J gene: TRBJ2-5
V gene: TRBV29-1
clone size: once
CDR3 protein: CSVEGTGGYERYF
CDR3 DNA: TGCAGCGTGGAGGGGACAGGGGGCTACGAGCGGTACTTC

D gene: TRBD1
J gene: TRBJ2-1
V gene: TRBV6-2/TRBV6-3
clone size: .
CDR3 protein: CASSPGTGRGNEQFF
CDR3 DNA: TGTGCCAGCAGTCCCGGGACAGGGAGAGGCAATGAGCAGTTCTTC

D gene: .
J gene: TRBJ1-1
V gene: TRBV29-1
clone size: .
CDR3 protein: CSHQTNTEAFF
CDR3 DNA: TGCAGCCACCAGACGAACACTGAAGCTTTCTTT

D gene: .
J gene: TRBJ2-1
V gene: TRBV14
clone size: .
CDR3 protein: CASSGRTKHSYNEQFF
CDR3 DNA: TGTGCCAGCAGCGGACGAACTAAGCATTCCTACAATGAGCAGTTCTTC

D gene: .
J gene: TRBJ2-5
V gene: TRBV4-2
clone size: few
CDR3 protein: CASSQDASGGETQYF
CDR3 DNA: TGTGCCAGCAGCCAAGATGCATCCGGGGGAGAGACCCAGTACTTC

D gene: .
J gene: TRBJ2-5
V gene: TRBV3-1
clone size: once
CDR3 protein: CASSQPGLGFEQYF
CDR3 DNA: TGTGCCAGCAGCCAGCCGGGACTGGGATTTGAGCAGTACTTC

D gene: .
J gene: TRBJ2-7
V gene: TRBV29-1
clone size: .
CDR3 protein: CSVRGNSYEQYF
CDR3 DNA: TGCAGCGTTAGGGGCAACTCCTACGAGCAGTACTTC

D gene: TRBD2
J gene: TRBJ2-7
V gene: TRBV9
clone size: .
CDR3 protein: CASGVGAGDYEQYF
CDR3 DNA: TGTGCCAGCGGCGTAGGAGCGGGAGATTACGAGCAGTACTTC

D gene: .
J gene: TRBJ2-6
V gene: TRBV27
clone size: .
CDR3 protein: CASRFMGAGANVLTF
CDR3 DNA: TGTGCCAGCAGGTTTATGGGGGCTGGGGCCAACGTCCTGACTTTC

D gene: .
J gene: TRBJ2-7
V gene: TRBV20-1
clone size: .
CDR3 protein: CSAREGFYEQYF
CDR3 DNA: TGCAGTGCTAGGGAGGGATTCTACGAGCAGTACTTC

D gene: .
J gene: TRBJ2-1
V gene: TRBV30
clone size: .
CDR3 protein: CAWSDFDMQFF
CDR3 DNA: TGTGCCTGGAGCGACTTCGACATGCAGTTCTTC

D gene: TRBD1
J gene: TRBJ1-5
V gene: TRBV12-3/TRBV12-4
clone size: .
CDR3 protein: CASSPTGFGQPQHF
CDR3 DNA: TGTGCCAGCAGTCCGACAGGGTTCGGTCAGCCCCAGCATTTT

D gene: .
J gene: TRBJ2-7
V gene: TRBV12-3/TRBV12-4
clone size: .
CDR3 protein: CASTQRGVLYEQYF
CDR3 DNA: TGTGCCAGCACCCAGAGGGGGGTTCTCTACGAGCAGTACTTC

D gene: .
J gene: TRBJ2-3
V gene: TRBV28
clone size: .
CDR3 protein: CASSPDSLAGTDTQYF
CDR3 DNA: TGTGCCAGCAGTCCTGACTCTTTGGCCGGCACAGATACGCAGTATTTT

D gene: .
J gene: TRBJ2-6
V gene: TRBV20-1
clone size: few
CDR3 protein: CSASEQAGANVLTF
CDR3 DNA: TGCAGTGCTAGCGAACAAGCTGGGGCCAACGTCCTGACTTTC

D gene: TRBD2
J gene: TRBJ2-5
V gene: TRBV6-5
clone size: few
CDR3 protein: CANPTGLTETQYF
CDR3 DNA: TGTGCCAACCCTACGGGACTAACAGAGACCCAGTACTTC

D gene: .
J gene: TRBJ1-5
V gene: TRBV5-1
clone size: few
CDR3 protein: CASSFGGRGNQPQHF
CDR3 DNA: TGCGCCAGCAGCTTTGGGGGTCGGGGCAATCAGCCCCAGCATTTT

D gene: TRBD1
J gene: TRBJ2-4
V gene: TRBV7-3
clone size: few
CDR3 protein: CASSNLIGTELAKNIQYF
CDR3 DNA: TGTGCCAGCAGCAATCTAATAGGGACAGAGCTAGCCAAAAACATTCAGTACTTC

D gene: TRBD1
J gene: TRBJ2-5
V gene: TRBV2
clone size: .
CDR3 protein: CASSEGQGGGTQYF
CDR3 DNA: TGTGCCAGCAGTGAAGGACAGGGTGGAGGGACCCAGTACTTC

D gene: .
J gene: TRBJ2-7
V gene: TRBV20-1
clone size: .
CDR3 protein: CSASGGRGRINEQYF
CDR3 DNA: TGCAGTGCCTCGGGGGGCAGGGGGCGAATAAACGAGCAGTACTTC

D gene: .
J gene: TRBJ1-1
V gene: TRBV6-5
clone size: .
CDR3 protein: CASSYSYSLNTEAFF
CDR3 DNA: TGTGCCAGCAGTTACTCCTACAGTTTAAACACTGAAGCTTTCTTT

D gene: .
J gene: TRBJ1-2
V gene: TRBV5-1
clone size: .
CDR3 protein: CATTGGYGYTF
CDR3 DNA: TGCGCCACCACCGGAGGCTATGGCTACACCTTC

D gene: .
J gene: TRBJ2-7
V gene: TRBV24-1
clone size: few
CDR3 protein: CATSDRPNEQYF
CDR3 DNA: TGTGCCACCAGTGACCGCCCCAACGAGCAGTACTTC

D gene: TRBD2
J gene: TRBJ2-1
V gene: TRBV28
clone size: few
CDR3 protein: CASSREVVPGLAIHYNEQFF
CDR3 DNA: TGTGCCAGCAGCCGAGAGGTAGTCCCGGGACTAGCGATTCACTACAATGAGCAGTTCTTC

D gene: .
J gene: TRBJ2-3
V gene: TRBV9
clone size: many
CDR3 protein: CASSRERTDTQYF
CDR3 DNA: TGTGCCAGCAGCAGAGAGAGAACAGATACGCAGTATTTT

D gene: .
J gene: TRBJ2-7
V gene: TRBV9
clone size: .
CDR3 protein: CASSVGQGIGYEQYF
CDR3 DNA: TGTGCCAGCAGCGTAGGGCAGGGTATAGGCTACGAGCAGTACTTC

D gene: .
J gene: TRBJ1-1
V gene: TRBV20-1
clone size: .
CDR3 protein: CSAKRGEHTEAFF
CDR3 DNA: TGCAGTGCTAAAAGGGGGGAACACACTGAAGCTTTCTTT

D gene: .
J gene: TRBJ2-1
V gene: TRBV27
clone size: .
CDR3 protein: CASRVGLGGSNEQFF
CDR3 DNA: TGTGCCAGCAGGGTGGGGCTAGGGGGAAGCAATGAGCAGTTCTTC

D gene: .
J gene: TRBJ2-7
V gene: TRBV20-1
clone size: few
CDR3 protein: CSALLATYNEQYF
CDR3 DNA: TGCAGTGCTCTCCTGGCGACGTACAATGAGCAGTACTTC

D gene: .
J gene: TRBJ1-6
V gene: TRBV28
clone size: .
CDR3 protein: CASSSGQGLNNSPLHF
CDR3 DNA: TGTGCCAGCAGTTCAGGCCAGGGGTTGAATAATTCACCCCTCCACTTT

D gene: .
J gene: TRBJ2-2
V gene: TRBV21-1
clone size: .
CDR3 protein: CASSKSRDGSTGELFF
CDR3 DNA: TGTGCCAGCAGCAAGAGTAGGGACGGATCCACCGGGGAGCTGTTTTTT

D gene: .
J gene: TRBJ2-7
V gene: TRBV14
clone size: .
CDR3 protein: CASSQGHGPYEQYF
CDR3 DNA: TGTGCCAGCAGCCAAGGTCACGGGCCCTACGAGCAGTACTTC

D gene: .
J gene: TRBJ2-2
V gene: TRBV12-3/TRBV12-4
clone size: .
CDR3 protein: CASSLARVNGELFF
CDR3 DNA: TGTGCCAGCAGTTTAGCCAGGGTCAACGGGGAGCTGTTTTTT

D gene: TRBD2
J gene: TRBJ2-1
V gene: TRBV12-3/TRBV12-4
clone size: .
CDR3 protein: CASRRTSGKDEQFF
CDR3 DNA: TGTGCCAGCAGGCGGACTAGCGGGAAAGATGAGCAGTTCTTC

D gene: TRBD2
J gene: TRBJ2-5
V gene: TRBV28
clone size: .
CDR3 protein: CASSFGLAGVAETQYF
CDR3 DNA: TGTGCCAGCAGTTTCGGTCTAGCGGGAGTAGCGGAGACCCAGTACTTC

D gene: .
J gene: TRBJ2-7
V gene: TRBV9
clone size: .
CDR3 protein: CASSVEAVSTYEQYF
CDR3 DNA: TGTGCCAGCAGCGTAGAAGCAGTGTCGACCTACGAGCAGTACTTC